This paragraph reports one T cell receptor beta chain. The CDR3 runs to 16 residues. Trimming took 5 bases from V and 5 from J; bases not matched to a gene: 6. Germline CDR1 reads PRHDT; CDR2 reads FYEKMQ (reference sequence). This sample was taken from a study of a mutant IDH1 vaccine in newly diagnosed glioma. The sample's time point: baseline, week 1 (first vaccination visit). As for treatment: pre-vaccination baseline after standard-of-care therapy. Profiled with immunoSEQ multiplex PCR; TCRdb holds only in-frame clones, not every one. This table holds tens of thousands of clones, approximately 91% found once.

The sample in question was PBMCs, obtained from a glioma patient treated with radiotherapy, temozolomide or both. The chain carries TRBV13 and TRBJ2-2, with TRBD2 identical over 12 bases. The TCR was taken from a man aged 45-65 years with glioma. CDR3 in amino acids: CASSLGLAGPTGELFF. The CDR3 nucleotides are TGTGCCAGCAGCCTCGGACTAGCGGGACCAACCGGGGAGCTGTTTTTT.